This is a list of T cell receptor beta chains from one sample in a study of blood T cell repertoires in COVID-19. Some clones are missing from TCRdb's copy, which holds only in-frame ones; the method was immunoSEQ multiplex PCR. The sample has hundreds of thousands of clones; about 83% are singletons. Sequences were obtained from PBMCs or T cells enriched from blood (not recorded which). All receptors come from a woman aged 50 to 60 who had recovered from COVID-19. The CDR3 runs from the conserved cysteine through the conserved F or W. D genes are given only for firm matches. A clone size is listed for some rows: how often the clone was seen (once, few, many), or a class if it is expanded.

>TRBV4-1|TRBD1|TRBJ1-2|NA
TGCGCCAGCAGCCACGAGACAGGGGATCGAGACTACACCTTC
CASSHETGDRDYTF
>TRBV27|NA|TRBJ1-5|NA
TGTGCCAGCAATGGGGGGTTCCCAAATCAGCCCCAGCATTTT
CASNGGFPNQPQHF
>TRBV7-2|TRBD1|TRBJ2-1|NA
TGTGCCAGCAGCTTCCAGGGACAGGGGGCGAATGAGCAGTTCTTC
CASSFQGQGANEQFF
>TRBV7-8|NA|TRBJ1-1|NA
TGTGCCAGCAGCCACAGTAACACTGAAGCTTTCTTT
CASSHSNTEAFF
>TRBV10-1|NA|TRBJ2-3|NA
TGCGCCAGCATTATTGGGGGGAAAGATACGCAGTATTTT
CASIIGGKDTQYF
>TRBV7-3|TRBD1|TRBJ1-1|NA
TGTGCCAGCAGACCCCAGGGGGGGAACACTGAAGCTTTCTTT
CASRPQGGNTEAFF
>TRBV11-3|TRBD1|TRBJ2-1|NA
TGTGCCAGCAGCTTAGACAGGGGGAACTACAATGAGCAGTTCTTC
CASSLDRGNYNEQFF
>TRBV5-1|NA|TRBJ1-2|once
TGCGCCAGCAGCTTGAACAACAGGGTAGCCTATGGCTACACCTTC
CASSLNNRVAYGYTF
>TRBV6-1|NA|TRBJ2-4|once
TGTGCCAGCAGTGAAGGGGGGGGCAAGGACATTCAGTACTTC
CASSEGGGKDIQYF
>TRBV6-5|TRBD1|TRBJ1-1|NA
TGTGCCAGCAGTTACTCGATTGGACAGGGGGACCCTGAAGCTTTCTTT
CASSYSIGQGDPEAFF
>TRBV11-1|TRBD1|TRBJ1-2|NA
TGTGCCAGCAGCCTACAGGGGAACTATGGCTACACCTTC
CASSLQGNYGYTF
>TRBV19|NA|TRBJ1-4|NA
TGTGCAATCCGGGGGGCCTCTAATGAAAAACTGTTTTTT
CAIRGASNEKLFF
>TRBV27|TRBD1|TRBJ2-7|NA
TGTGCCAGCGCCCGGGGGGACAGGGGGCGATACGAGCAGTACTTC
CASARGDRGRYEQYF
>TRBV6-6|TRBD1|TRBJ1-2|NA
TGTGCCAGCAGAGGGGACAGGGCTCCTAACTATGGCTACACCTTC
CASRGDRAPNYGYTF
>TRBV6-2/TRBV6-3|TRBD2|TRBJ2-3|NA
TGTGCCAGCAGTCTAGACCGGACTAGCCAGATCACAGATACGCAGTATTTT
CASSLDRTSQITDTQYF
>TRBV10-3|TRBD2|TRBJ2-1|NA
TGTGCCATCAGTGAGAGGGCTAGCGGGGACAATGAGCAGTTCTTC
CAISERASGDNEQFF
>TRBV27|NA|TRBJ1-6|NA
TGTGCCAGAGTGGGAGGTCGGGGGTATTCACCCCTCCACTTT
CARVGGRGYSPLHF
>TRBV7-3|TRBD1|TRBJ1-1|NA
TGTGCCAGCAGCCGGACAGGGAGATTGTTGAACACTGAAGCTTTCTTT
CASSRTGRLLNTEAFF
>TRBV4-1|TRBD2|TRBJ2-7|NA
TGCGCCAGCAGCCAAGCCCCGCTGGGGGGGGCCTACGAGCAGTACTTC
CASSQAPLGGAYEQYF
>TRBV7-8|NA|TRBJ1-6|NA
TGTGCCAGCAGCAACGGGGGAAATTCACCCCTCCACTTT
CASSNGGNSPLHF
>TRBV13|TRBD2|TRBJ2-2|NA
TGTGCCAGCAGCCGTGGGACTAGCGGGAGGAACGACCTACGTGCCGGGGAGCTGTTTTTT
CASSRGTSGRNDLRAGELFF
>TRBV5-1|NA|TRBJ1-4|once
TGCGCCAGCAGCTTGGACTCTAGAGGCGAAAAACTGTTTTTT
CASSLDSRGEKLFF
>TRBV28|TRBD1|TRBJ1-2|NA
TGTGCCAGCAGCCAAACAGGGGTTTTTGGCTACACCTTC
CASSQTGVFGYTF
>TRBV19|NA|TRBJ2-3|NA
TGTGCCAGTAGTATGATCTGGGCTCAGGTGGCAGATACGCAGTATTTT
CASSMIWAQVADTQYF
>TRBV7-3|NA|TRBJ2-7|NA
TGTGCCAGCAGCTTAACCGGGACTTCTCTCTACGAGCAGTACTTC
CASSLTGTSLYEQYF
>TRBV6-2/TRBV6-3|NA|TRBJ1-1|NA
TGTGCCAGCAGCAGAGACAGGACTGAAGCTTTCTTT
CASSRDRTEAFF
>TRBV7-2|NA|TRBJ1-4|NA
TGTGCCAGCAGCTTATTCGGGGAAAAACTGTTTTTT
CASSLFGEKLFF
>TRBV4-3|NA|TRBJ2-2|NA
TGCGCCAGCAGCCAAGCCCGGGGCGGGGAGCTGTTTTTT
CASSQARGGELFF
>TRBV13|TRBD2|TRBJ2-7|NA
TGTGCCAGCAGCTTAGGGGGGACTAGCGGGATGCTCGAGCAGTACTTC
CASSLGGTSGMLEQYF
>TRBV18|TRBD2|TRBJ2-5|NA
TGTGCCAGCTCACCAGTGGGTGGACTAGCGGGAGGGTCTACGGAGACCCAGTACTTC
CASSPVGGLAGGSTETQYF
>TRBV6-5|NA|TRBJ1-2|NA
TGTGCCAGCAGTTACGGCACCTCCTATGGCTACACCTTC
CASSYGTSYGYTF
>TRBV23-1|NA|TRBJ2-2|NA
TGCGCCAGCAGTCAATCGCCGGGGTGTTTAAACACCGGGGAGCTGTTTTTT
CASSQSPGCLNTGELFF
>TRBV4-1|TRBD2|TRBJ2-7|NA
TGCGCCAGCAGCCAACTTAGCGGGGCCCCGCACTACGAGCAGTACTTC
CASSQLSGAPHYEQYF
>TRBV25-1|NA|TRBJ2-1|NA
TGTGCCAGCAGTGATGTACAGTCCAACAATGAGCAGTTCTTC
CASSDVQSNNEQFF
>TRBV19|NA|TRBJ2-3|NA
TGTGCCAGTAGTATCACGGGACTGACAGATACGCAGTATTTT
CASSITGLTDTQYF
>TRBV9|TRBD1|TRBJ2-6|NA
TGTGCCAGCAGCGGAACAGGGGCTGGGGCCAACGTCCTGACTTTC
CASSGTGAGANVLTF